The rows below give T cell receptor beta chains drawn from one sample of a study of cytomegalovirus exposure and HLA in healthy donors. Here immunoSEQ multiplex PCR was the method, and the copy in TCRdb shows in-frame clones only, minus some. The repertoire holds tens of thousands of clones, with 79% as singletons. The specimen was PBMCs. These receptors all come from a woman in her forties in good health and CMV-seronegative. CDR3s include the opening cysteine and the closing phenylalanine or tryptophan. The D gene is left open where the match is weak. Clone size is given for some rows only: seen once, a few or many times, or a class if the clone is expanded.

>.|.|TRBV5-4|TRBJ2-5
CASSLPARGETQYF
TGTGCCAGCAGCTTGCCCGCCAGGGGAGAGACCCAGTACTTC
>.|TRBD1|TRBV6-5|TRBJ2-7
CASSYTGTGMYEQYF
TGTGCCAGCAGTTACACAGGGACAGGGATGTACGAGCAGTACTTC
>once|.|TRBV28|TRBJ1-2
CASSFPRGHSYGYTF
TGTGCCAGCAGTTTTCCGCGCGGTCATAGCTATGGCTACACCTTC
>once|.|TRBV27|TRBJ1-2
CASSLAKTTKAGYTF
TGTGCCAGCAGTTTGGCTAAGACAACCAAGGCCGGCTACACCTTC
>.|TRBD1|TRBV6-1|TRBJ1-4
CASSGPGTGDEKLFF
TGTGCCAGCAGTGGCCCCGGGACAGGGGATGAAAAACTGTTTTTT
>.|.|TRBV30|TRBJ2-1
CAWSVLYRLDRTYNEQFF
TGTGCCTGGAGTGTTCTTTACCGACTAGACCGAACCTACAATGAGCAGTTCTTC
>.|TRBD1|TRBV2|TRBJ1-5
CASSSGQGNQPQHF
TGTGCCAGCAGCTCGGGACAGGGAAATCAGCCCCAGCATTTT
>.|TRBD1|TRBV9|TRBJ2-7
CASSGTGQTYEQYF
TGTGCCAGCAGCGGCACGGGACAGACCTACGAGCAGTACTTC
>.|.|TRBV5-4|TRBJ2-1
CASSLEGRYNEQFF
TGTGCCAGCAGCTTGGAAGGGAGGTACAATGAGCAGTTCTTC
>.|.|TRBV5-6|TRBJ2-7
CASSFPGSSYEQYF
TGTGCCAGCAGCTTCCCAGGTTCTTCCTACGAGCAGTACTTC
>.|.|TRBV14|TRBJ2-7
CASSQDVISYEQYF
TGTGCCAGCAGCCAAGACGTCATTAGCTACGAGCAGTACTTC
>few|TRBD1|TRBV4-3|TRBJ1-1
CASSQLLTGRNTEAFF
TGCGCCAGCAGCCAACTCCTGACAGGGCGGAACACTGAAGCTTTCTTT
>medium-sized|.|TRBV6-1|TRBJ2-7
CASSEKRISGQYF
TGTGCCAGCAGTGAAAAGAGGATCTCGGGGCAGTACTTC
>.|.|TRBV1|TRBJ2-2
CTSSPRQGRAKNGELFF
TGCACCAGCAGCCCAAGACAGGGAAGAGCGAAAAACGGGGAGCTGTTTTTT
>.|TRBD1|TRBV19|TRBJ1-4
CASSIGDRTNEKLFF
TGTGCCAGTAGTATCGGGGACAGAACTAATGAAAAACTGTTTTTT
>once|TRBD2|TRBV29-1|TRBJ2-1
CSVDRGDSNEQFF
TGCAGCGTTGATCGGGGGGATTCCAATGAGCAGTTCTTC